This passage covers 15 T cell receptor beta chains from one sample sequenced in a study of CD8 T cells in Susac syndrome. After extraction with the RNeasy kit, roughly 0.45 to 1 ug of the RNA was reverse transcribed using random hexamers. Each CDR3 protein gets one entry after TCRdb re-called the immunoSEQ multiplex PCR reads with MiXCR. The table has about 200,000 distinct CDR3 sequences, 95% seen once. Sequenced input: CD4+ T cells from PBMCs. Source of these receptors: a human donor with multiple sclerosis.

The count of this clonotype is one. CDR3: CASSLELRNTQYF. For the CDR3, the DNA is TGTGCCAGCAGTTTAGAACTTCGGAATACGCAGTATTTT. This rearrangement joins TRBV12-3 or TRBV12-4 to TRBJ2-3, with D unclear. Between the trimmed V and J ends, which lost 1 base and 7 bases, there was a span of 9 bases. The CDR3 consists of 13 residues.

The chain uses TRBV11-2 and TRBJ2-7, with 7 bases that match TRBD1. J was trimmed by 0 bases and V by 5 bases; bases with no gene match: 7. The CDR3 spans 15 residues. Germline V gives CDR1 SGHAT, CDR2 FQNNGV. CDR3 in amino acids: CASSPRGGFSYEQYF. CDR3 nucleotides: TGTGCCAGCAGCCCGCGAGGGGGCTTCTCCTACGAGCAGTACTTC.

This chain links TRBV6-5 with TRBJ2-3, with TRBD1 as a possible D gene (5 bases). CDR1 is MNHEY and CDR2 is SVGAGI in the germline V gene. The V gene lost 9 bases and the J gene lost 0 bases, with 10 bases spanning the gap. The CDR3 totals 13 residues. CDR3 loop: CASCQGSTDTQYF. CDR3 DNA: TGTGCCAGTTGTCAGGGAAGCACAGATACGCAGTATTTT.

The V gene is TRBV18, the J gene TRBJ1-1; D is ambiguous. CDR3 length equals 16 residues. In germline, CDR1 is KGHSH, CDR2 LQKENI. Trimming took 8 bases from V and 6 from J, leaving 25 bases between them. CDR3 protein: CASTRGYAGNGAEAFF. CDR3 DNA: TGTGCCAGCACTCGAGGGTACGCGGGTAACGGCGCTGAAGCTTTCTTT. Together with reference TRBV18 and TRBJ1-1, the CDR3 gives the full variable domain: NAGVMQNPRHLVRRRGQEARLRCSPMKGHSHVYWYRQLPEEGLKFMVYLQKENIIDESGMPKERFSAEFPKEGPSILRIQQVVRGDSAAYFCASTRGYAGNGAEAFFGQGTRLTVV.

The table lists this clonotype with a count of one. The chain couples TRBV18 to TRBJ2-7, with D perhaps matching TRBD1 or TRBD2 (6 bases each). Trimming shortened V by 2 bases and J by 6 bases, and 17 bases separated the two germline ends. Germline lookup yields CDR1 KGHSH and CDR2 LQKENI. The CDR3 sequence is 15 residues long. CDR3: CASSPWEGGQGEQYF. The CDR3 DNA reads as TGTGCCAGCTCACCATGGGAAGGGGGGCAAGGCGAGCAGTACTTC.

This chain connects TRBV27 to TRBJ1-5, with 8 bases matching TRBD1. CDR3 length equals 13 residues. CDR1 is MNHEY and CDR2 is SMNVEV in the germline V gene (reference sequence). V was pared by 6 bases and J by 7 bases, with 5 bases of the junction left unmatched. This chain's CDR3 is CASRPGGEQPQHF. As DNA, the CDR3 is TGTGCCAGCAGACCAGGGGGCGAACAGCCCCAGCATTTT.

The J gene is TRBJ2-3, the V gene TRBV2, with 11 bases lining up with TRBD2. This CDR3 comprises 16 residues. Germline CDR1 SNHLY, CDR2 FYNNEI. Trimming removed 6 bases from V and 2 bases from J; junction bases left unmatched: 7. This chain's CDR3 is CASSLPGLAVTDTQYF. The DNA for the CDR3 is TGTGCCAGCAGCCTACCGGGACTAGCGGTCACAGATACGCAGTATTTT. Full variable domain (rest looked up from reference TRBV2 and TRBJ2-3): EPEVTQTPSHQVTQMGQEVILRCVPISNHLYFYWYRQILGQKVEFLVSFYNNEISEKSEIFDDQFSVERPDGSNFTLKIRSTKLEDSAMYFCASSLPGLAVTDTQYFGPGTRLTVL.

This clonotype was seen a single time. This rearrangement joins TRBV30 to TRBJ1-5; 9 nucleotides agree with TRBD1. From germline, CDR1 is GTSNPN and CDR2 SVGIG (reference sequence). The CDR3 loop spans 13 amino acids. V gave up 3 bases and J gave up 6 bases; unmatched junction bases: 3. CDR3 bases: TGTGCCTGGAGCAACAGGGGGCGTCAGCCCCAGCATTTT. It yields the protein CAWSNRGRQPQHF.

The genes are TRBV9 and TRBJ1-2; no clear D gene. V was cut by 0 bases and J by 0 bases, with 6 bases left in between. The CDR3 covers 14 residues. Germline V CDR1 and CDR2: SGDLS, YYNGEE. The DNA of the CDR3 is TGTGCCAGCAGCGTAGGGTCCGCTAACTATGGCTACACCTTC. Translated, it gives CASSVGSANYGYTF.

The gene calls are TRBV30 and TRBJ2-7; D remains ambiguous. The germline gives CDR1 GTSNPN, CDR2 SVGIG (reference sequence). This CDR3 has 12 amino acids. Trimming took off 0 bases at V and 2 bases at J, with 5 bases between the two ends. The CDR3 region is CAWSVTTYEQYF. The CDR3 DNA sequence: TGTGCCTGGAGTGTGACAACCTACGAGCAGTACTTC.

The chain joins TRBV20-1 to TRBJ1-1; possible D gene TRBD1, 5 bases. CDR3 length equals 17 residues. Germline lookup yields CDR1 DFQATT and CDR2 SNEGSKA (reference sequence). V was pared by 3 bases and J by 4 bases, with 24 bases between. CDR3 DNA sequence: TGCAGTGCTAGCCCGGGACGTCTCTTACGGGGGGGCACTGAAGCTTTCTTT. Translated, it gives CSASPGRLLRGGTEAFF.

This clonotype was observed a single time. This chain connects TRBV20-1 to TRBJ1-1; the D is unclear. CDR1 is DFQATT, CDR2 SNEGSKA, per germline (reference sequence). The CDR3 runs to 11 residues. V dropped 5 bases and J dropped 4 bases, with 8 bases sitting between them. CDR3 sequence (DNA): TGCAGTGCTTCCGTGGGCACTGAAGCTTTCTTT. Translated: CSASVGTEAFF.

The V gene is TRBV5-4, the J gene TRBJ2-7; perhaps D is TRBD1 or TRBD2 (5 bases each). CDR1 is SGHNT, CDR2 YYREEE, per germline (reference sequence). V lost 4 bases to trimming and J lost 2 bases, with 10 bases between them. The length of the CDR3 is 13 residues. CDR3 sequence: CASSRDRAYEQYV. In nucleotides, the CDR3 is TGTGCCAGCAGCCGGGACCGAGCCTACGAGCAGTACGTC.

This CDR3 reads CASTLPGQPQHF. DNA of the CDR3: TGTGCCAGCACCCTACCGGGACAGCCCCAGCATTTT. The chain links TRBV12-3 or TRBV12-4 to TRBJ1-5; D remains unclear. This CDR3 region has 12 residues. V was trimmed by 7 bases and J by 7 bases, leaving 11 bases between them.

The rearrangement joins TRBV29-1 to TRBJ2-1; 9 positions match TRBD1. The CDR3 loop spans 15 amino acids. V shed 7 bases, J shed 4 bases, and the junction held 11 bases outside the gene matches. Per the germline V gene, CDR1 is SQVTM and CDR2 is ANQGSEA. The CDR3 nucleotides read TGCAGCGCCTGGGGGGGACAGGGCTTTTACAATGAGCAGTTCTTC. Translating it yields CSAWGGQGFYNEQFF.